This is a list of T cell receptor beta chains from one sample in a study of spatial heterogeneity in lung cancer. TCRdb redid the calling of the 5' RACE reads with MiXCR, one entry per CDR3 protein. The table includes 5,800 or so distinct CDR3 sequences, 20% to 30% detected once. The sequencing used lung tumor tissue, collected at surgery. The receptors were sampled from a male donor with early-stage non-small cell lung cancer. The CDR3 runs from the conserved cysteine through the conserved F or W. The order of the fields is J gene, D gene, clone size, V gene, CDR3 protein, CDR3 DNA. D genes are given only for firm matches. The listing skips clone size in some rows; elsewhere it reads once, few, many or a size class.

TRBJ2-1 | TRBD2 | medium-sized | TRBV27 | CASRGGGGGGNEQFF | TGTGCCAGCAGAGGAGGCGGGGGGGGAGGCAATGAGCAGTTCTTC
TRBJ2-7 | NA | NA | TRBV29-1 | CSVRVLSYEQYF | TGCAGCGTTCGGGTTCTATCCTACGAGCAGTACTTC
TRBJ1-1 | NA | NA | TRBV5-5 | CASSLERAIGTEAFF | TGTGCCAGCAGCTTGGAACGGGCCATCGGCACTGAAGCTTTCTTT
TRBJ1-2 | NA | few | TRBV20-1 | CSASAQAYNYGYTF | TGCAGTGCTAGTGCACAGGCCTATAACTATGGCTACACCTTC
TRBJ2-3 | NA | NA | TRBV5-1 | CASSLDGTSTDTQYF | TGCGCCAGCAGCCTGGACGGGACCAGCACAGATACGCAGTATTTT
TRBJ1-1 | NA | medium-sized | TRBV29-1 | CSVGRDGMNTEAFF | TGCAGCGTTGGGAGGGACGGCATGAACACTGAAGCTTTCTTT
TRBJ2-1 | NA | NA | TRBV29-1 | CSVRNGNEQFF | TGCAGCGTTCGCAACGGTAATGAGCAGTTCTTC
TRBJ2-1 | TRBD2 | NA | TRBV7-8 | CASSPTLAGERNEQFF | TGTGCCAGCAGCCCAACACTAGCGGGAGAACGCAATGAGCAGTTCTTC
TRBJ2-2 | NA | medium-sized | TRBV6-4 | CASSASFYTGELFF | TGTGCCAGCAGCGCCTCCTTTTACACCGGGGAGCTGTTTTTT
TRBJ2-7 | NA | medium-sized | TRBV5-1 | CASSLEIVGEQYF | TGCGCCAGCAGCTTGGAGATAGTTGGCGAGCAGTACTTC
TRBJ2-1 | NA | few | TRBV24-1 | CATSDRAVSQGLNEQFF | TGTGCCACCAGTGACCGTGCGGTCTCGCAGGGCCTCAATGAGCAGTTCTTC
TRBJ2-7 | NA | few | TRBV12-3/TRBV12-4 | CASKQDTQTYEQYF | TGTGCCAGCAAACAGGACACCCAAACCTACGAGCAGTACTTC
TRBJ2-1 | TRBD2 | NA | TRBV6-4 | CASSRRGTSGTYNEQFF | TGTGCCAGCAGCCGCCGGGGGACTAGCGGTACCTACAATGAGCAGTTCTTC
TRBJ2-5 | NA | few | TRBV7-9 | CASSLGGSGTQYF | TGTGCCAGCAGCTTAGGCGGTAGTGGGACCCAGTACTTC
TRBJ1-5 | NA | medium-sized | TRBV19 | CASSINFDQPQHF | TGTGCCAGTAGTATAAATTTCGATCAGCCCCAGCATTTT
TRBJ1-2 | TRBD1 | many | TRBV27 | CASSFRTGPERRYGYTF | TGTGCCAGCAGTTTCCGGACAGGGCCTGAGCGTCGCTATGGCTACACCTTC
TRBJ2-2 | NA | NA | TRBV20-1 | CSARALGTGELFF | TGCAGTGCTAGAGCTTTGGGCACCGGGGAGCTGTTTTTT
TRBJ2-7 | TRBD2 | medium-sized | TRBV4-1 | CASGLAGGPSYEQYF | TGCGCCAGCGGACTAGCGGGAGGCCCCTCCTACGAGCAGTACTTC
TRBJ2-7 | TRBD2 | many | TRBV12-3/TRBV12-4 | CASSLGLAETGDEQYF | TGTGCCAGCAGTTTAGGGCTAGCGGAGACGGGTGATGAGCAGTACTTC
TRBJ1-2 | NA | many | TRBV10-3 | CAINPAGTSNYGYTF | TGTGCCATCAACCCCGCCGGGACGTCTAACTATGGCTACACCTTC
TRBJ2-1 | NA | NA | TRBV7-3 | CASISTPGGAENEQFF | TGTGCCAGCATCTCTACCCCGGGGGGCGCGGAGAATGAGCAGTTCTTC
TRBJ1-1 | NA | medium-sized | TRBV5-1 | CASSLDSMNTEAFF | TGCGCCAGCAGCCTGGACAGCATGAACACTGAAGCTTTCTTT
TRBJ2-3 | TRBD2 | many | TRBV11-1 | CASSPSGREETQYF | TGTGCCAGCAGCCCTAGCGGGAGGGAAGAGACGCAGTATTTT
TRBJ2-5 | TRBD2 | large | TRBV7-2 | CASSLGATSGRAMETQYF | TGTGCCAGCAGCTTGGGAGCCACTAGCGGGAGGGCCATGGAGACCCAGTACTTC
TRBJ1-5 | NA | many | TRBV5-4 | CASSLGGGQVNQPQHF | TGTGCCAGCAGTTTGGGGGGGGGACAAGTAAATCAGCCCCAGCATTTT
TRBJ2-7 | TRBD1 | few | TRBV7-9 | CASSNQGQAYEQYF | TGTGCCAGCAGCAACCAAGGACAGGCCTACGAGCAGTACTTC
TRBJ2-5 | NA | NA | TRBV4-3 | CASSQGGSGVETQYF | TGCGCCAGCAGCCAAGGAGGGAGCGGAGTTGAGACCCAGTACTTC
TRBJ2-5 | TRBD1 | few | TRBV28 | CASSTFPTFDRGGDF | TGTGCCAGCAGTACGTTCCCAACTTTCGACAGGGGGGGCGACTTC
TRBJ2-7 | NA | NA | TRBV11-2 | CASSSMWGRRYEQYF | TGTGCCAGCAGTTCAATGTGGGGCAGGCGCTACGAGCAGTACTTC
TRBJ2-7 | TRBD1 | NA | TRBV4-2 | CASSPDRGGEQYF | TGTGCCAGCAGCCCAGACAGGGGTGGCGAGCAGTACTTC
TRBJ2-1 | NA | NA | TRBV2 | CANPLGTAAGNEQFF | TGTGCCAATCCCTTGGGGACCGCCGCGGGGAATGAGCAGTTCTTC
TRBJ2-7 | NA | NA | TRBV27 | CASSFMDSTYEQYF | TGTGCCAGCAGTTTTATGGACAGTACCTACGAGCAGTACTTC
TRBJ1-1 | NA | many | TRBV5-1 | CASSLDPGHVPLNTEAFF | TGCGCCAGCAGCTTGGACCCGGGACACGTTCCTTTGAACACTGAAGCTTTCTTT